The T cell receptor (delta chain) under discussion was sequenced for a study of γδ T cells in repeated Plasmodium falciparum infection. TCRdb re-called the multiplex PCR reads via CATT. The sample lists roughly 93,000 delta-chain clones, under 1.5% occurring once. In its sample, this clone was seen once. Vgamma9/Vdelta2+ and Vdelta2-negative gammadelta T cells were flow-sorted from PBMC for bulk sequencing. The trim removed 5 bases at V and 0 bases at J, leaving 15 bases unmatched. The CDR3 consists of 22 residues. CDR1 and CDR2 (germline): TSWWSYY, QGS. The chain has TRDV1 and TRDJ3; 11 nucleotides align to TRDD3. The J gene is absent in TCRdb and was assigned here via DNA matching to germline. The sequenced material came from gamma-delta T cells from blood. The receptor comes from a pool of human donors (malaria-infected and uninfected, not separated). Here the CDR3 reads CALGPVAGRLGDSSWDTRQMFF. In DNA, the CDR3 is TGTGCTCTTGGGCCCGTAGCGGGGAGACTGGGGGATAGCTCCTGGGACACCCGACAGATGTTTTTC.